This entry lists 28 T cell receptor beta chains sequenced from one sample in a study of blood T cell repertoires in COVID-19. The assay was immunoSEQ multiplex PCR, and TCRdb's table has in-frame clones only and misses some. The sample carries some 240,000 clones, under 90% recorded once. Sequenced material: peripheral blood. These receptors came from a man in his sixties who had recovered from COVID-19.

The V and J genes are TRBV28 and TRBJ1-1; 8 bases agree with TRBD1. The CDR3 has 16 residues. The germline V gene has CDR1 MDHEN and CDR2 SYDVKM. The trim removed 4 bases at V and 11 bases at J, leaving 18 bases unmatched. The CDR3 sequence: CASSSHQGALGSTAFF. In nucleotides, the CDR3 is TGTGCCAGCAGTTCCCACCAGGGGGCGCTTGGATCGACGGCTTTCTTT.

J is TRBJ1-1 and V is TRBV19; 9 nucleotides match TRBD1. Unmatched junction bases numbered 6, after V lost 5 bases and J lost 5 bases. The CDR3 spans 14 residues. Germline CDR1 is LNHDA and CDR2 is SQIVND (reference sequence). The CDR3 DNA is TGTGCCAGTAGTCTTGGGACAGGGCGAACTGAAGCTTTCTTT. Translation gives CASSLGTGRTEAFF. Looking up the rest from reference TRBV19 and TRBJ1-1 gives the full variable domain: DGGITQSPKYLFRKEGQNVTLSCEQNLNHDAMYWYRQDPGQGLRLIYYSQIVNDFQKGDIAEGYSVSREKKESFPLTVTSAQKNPTAFYLCASSLGTGRTEAFFGQGTRLTVV.

CDR3 sequence: CAWRGREEQYF. For the CDR3, the DNA is TGTGCCTGGAGGGGGAGGGAGGAGCAGTACTTC. The gene calls are TRBV30 and TRBJ2-7; the match to TRBD2 covers 7 bases. CDR1 is GTSNPN, CDR2 SVGIG, per germline (reference sequence). The V segment lost 3 bases and the J segment 7 bases; nucleotides outside the gene matches: 3. The CDR3 extends over 11 amino acids. The full variable domain, with the rest looked up from reference TRBV30 and TRBJ2-7, is SQTIHQWPATLVQPVGSPLSLECTVEGTSNPNLYWYRQAAGRGLQLLFYSVGIGQISSEVPQNLSASRPQDRQFILSSKKLLLSDSGFYLCAWRGREEQYFGPGTRLTVT.

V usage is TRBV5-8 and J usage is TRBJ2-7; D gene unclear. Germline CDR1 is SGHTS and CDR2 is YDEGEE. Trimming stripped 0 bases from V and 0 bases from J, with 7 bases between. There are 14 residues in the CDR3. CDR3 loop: CASSLDGASYEQYF. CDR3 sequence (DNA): TGTGCCAGCAGCTTGGACGGAGCCTCCTACGAGCAGTACTTC.

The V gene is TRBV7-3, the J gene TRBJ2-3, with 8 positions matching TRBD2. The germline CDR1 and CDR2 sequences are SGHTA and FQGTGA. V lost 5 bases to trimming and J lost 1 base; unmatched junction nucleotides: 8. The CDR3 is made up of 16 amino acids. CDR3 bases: TGTGCCAGCAGCACAACTAGCGGAGGACGCACAGATACGCAGTATTTT. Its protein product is CASSTTSGGRTDTQYF.

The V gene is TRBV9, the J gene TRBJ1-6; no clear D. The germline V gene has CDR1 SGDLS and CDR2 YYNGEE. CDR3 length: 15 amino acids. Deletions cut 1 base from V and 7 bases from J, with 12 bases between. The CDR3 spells CASSVNGRENSPLHF. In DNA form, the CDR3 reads TGTGCCAGCAGCGTAAACGGACGGGAAAATTCACCCCTCCACTTT.

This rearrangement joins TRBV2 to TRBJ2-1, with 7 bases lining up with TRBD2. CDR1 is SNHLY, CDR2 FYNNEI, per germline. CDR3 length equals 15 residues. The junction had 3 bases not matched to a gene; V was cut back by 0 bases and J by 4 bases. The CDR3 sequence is CASSEAAGPYNEQFF. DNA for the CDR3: TGTGCCAGCAGTGAAGCAGCGGGACCATACAATGAGCAGTTCTTC.

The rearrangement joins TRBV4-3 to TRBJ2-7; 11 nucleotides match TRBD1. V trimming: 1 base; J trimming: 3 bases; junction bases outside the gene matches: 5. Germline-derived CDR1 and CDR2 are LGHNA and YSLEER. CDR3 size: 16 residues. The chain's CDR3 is CASSQGAGTGGYEQYF. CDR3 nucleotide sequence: TGCGCCAGCAGCCAAGGCGCCGGGACAGGGGGCTACGAGCAGTACTTC.

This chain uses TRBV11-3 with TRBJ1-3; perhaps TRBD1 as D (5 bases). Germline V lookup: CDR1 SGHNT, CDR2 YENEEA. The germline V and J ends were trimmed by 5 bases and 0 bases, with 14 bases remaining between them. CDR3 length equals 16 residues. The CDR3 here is CASSPGGQRSGNTIYF. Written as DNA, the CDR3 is TGTGCCAGCAGCCCGGGTGGACAACGCTCTGGAAACACCATATATTTT. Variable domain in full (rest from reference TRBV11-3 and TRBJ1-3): EAGVVQSPRYKIIEKKQPVAFWCNPISGHNTLYWYLQNLGQGPELLIRYENEEAVDDSQLPKDRFSAERLKGVDSTLKIQPAELGDSAVYLCASSPGGQRSGNTIYFGEGSWLTVV.

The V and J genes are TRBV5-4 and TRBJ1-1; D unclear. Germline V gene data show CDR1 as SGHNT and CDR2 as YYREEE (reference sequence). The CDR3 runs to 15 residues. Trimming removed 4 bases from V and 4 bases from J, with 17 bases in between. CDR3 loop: CASSPPKSGATEAFF. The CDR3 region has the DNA TGTGCCAGCAGCCCCCCGAAATCGGGAGCCACTGAAGCTTTCTTT.

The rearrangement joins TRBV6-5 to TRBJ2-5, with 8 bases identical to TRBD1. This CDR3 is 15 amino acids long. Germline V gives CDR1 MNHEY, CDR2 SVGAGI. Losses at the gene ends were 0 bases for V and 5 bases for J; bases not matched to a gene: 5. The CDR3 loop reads CASSYSQGAFETQYF. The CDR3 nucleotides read TGTGCCAGCAGTTACTCTCAGGGGGCTTTCGAGACCCAGTACTTC.

In DNA, the CDR3 is TGTGCCAGCTCACGGCAGGATAATTCACCCCTCCACTTT. Its translation: CASSRQDNSPLHF. The chain couples TRBV18 to TRBJ1-6; D call uncertain. CDR1 and CDR2 (germline): KGHSH, LQKENI. The CDR3 runs 13 residues. Between the trimmed V and J ends, which lost 4 bases and 5 bases, there was a span of 6 bases.

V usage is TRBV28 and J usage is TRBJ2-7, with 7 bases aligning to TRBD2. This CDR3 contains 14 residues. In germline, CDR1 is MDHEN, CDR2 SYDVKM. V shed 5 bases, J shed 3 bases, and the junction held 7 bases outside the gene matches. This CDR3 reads CASSPQAGDYEQYF. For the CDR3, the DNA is TGTGCCAGCAGTCCCCAGGCGGGAGACTACGAGCAGTACTTC.

The CDR3 nucleotides read TGTGCCAGCAGTCCCCGGGACAGTTTTGTCTATAATTCACCCCTCCACTTT. Amino acid sequence: CASSPRDSFVYNSPLHF. The chain carries TRBV6-6 and TRBJ1-6, with 7 bases that match TRBD1. This CDR3 region has 17 residues. Germline V gives CDR1 MNHNY, CDR2 SVGAGI (reference sequence). V trimming: 5 bases; J trimming: 3 bases; junction bases outside the gene matches: 10.

This CDR3 reads CASIRAGGYNEQFF. The DNA of the CDR3 is TGTGCCAGCATCCGGGCGGGGGGGTACAATGAGCAGTTCTTC. V usage is TRBV6-1 and J usage is TRBJ2-1; 9 nucleotides agree with TRBD2. The J segment lost 4 bases and the V segment lost 7 bases, leaving 5 bases of the junction unmatched. Looked up from germline, CDR1 is MNHNS and CDR2 is SASEGT. The CDR3 contains 14 residues.

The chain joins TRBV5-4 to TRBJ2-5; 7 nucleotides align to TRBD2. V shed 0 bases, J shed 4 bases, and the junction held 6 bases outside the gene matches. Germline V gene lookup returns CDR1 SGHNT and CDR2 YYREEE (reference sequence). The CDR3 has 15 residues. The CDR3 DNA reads TGTGCCAGCAGCTTGGTGGGCACGGGGGGAGAGACCCAGTACTTC. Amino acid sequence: CASSLVGTGGETQYF.

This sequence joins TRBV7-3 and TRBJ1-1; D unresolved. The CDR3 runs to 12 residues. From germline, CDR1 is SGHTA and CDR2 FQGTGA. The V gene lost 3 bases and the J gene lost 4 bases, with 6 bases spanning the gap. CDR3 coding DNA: TGTGCCAGCAGCTTCGGGGTCACTGAAGCTTTCTTT. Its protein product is CASSFGVTEAFF.

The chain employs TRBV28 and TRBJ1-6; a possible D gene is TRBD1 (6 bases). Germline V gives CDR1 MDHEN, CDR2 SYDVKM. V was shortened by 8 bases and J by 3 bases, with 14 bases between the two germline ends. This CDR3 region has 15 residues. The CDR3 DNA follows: TGTGCCAGCTTCAGGGGTTCGGTCTATAATTCACCCCTCCACTTT. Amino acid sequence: CASFRGSVYNSPLHF.

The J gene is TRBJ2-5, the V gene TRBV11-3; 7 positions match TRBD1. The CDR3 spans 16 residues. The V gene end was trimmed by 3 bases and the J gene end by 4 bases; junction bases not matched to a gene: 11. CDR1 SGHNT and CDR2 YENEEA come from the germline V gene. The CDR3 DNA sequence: TGTGCCAGCAGCTTGATTCGGGGACAGACGCGAGAGACCCAGTACTTC. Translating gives CASSLIRGQTRETQYF.

For the CDR3, the DNA is TGTGCCAGCAGCACTACGAGCGGGGTAGGTAACAATGAGCAGTTCTTC. It specifies CASSTTSGVGNNEQFF. This sequence joins TRBV9 and TRBJ2-1; TRBD2 agrees at 7 bases. The CDR3 runs to 16 residues. From germline, CDR1 is SGDLS and CDR2 YYNGEE. The junction had 12 bases not matched to a gene; V was cut back by 4 bases and J by 5 bases.

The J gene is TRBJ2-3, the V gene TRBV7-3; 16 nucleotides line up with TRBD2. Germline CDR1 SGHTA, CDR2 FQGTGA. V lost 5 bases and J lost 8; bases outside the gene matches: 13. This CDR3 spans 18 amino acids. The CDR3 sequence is CASSQEGLAGGPRLTQYF. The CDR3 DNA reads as TGTGCCAGCAGCCAAGAGGGACTAGCGGGGGGGCCGAGGCTTACGCAGTATTTT.

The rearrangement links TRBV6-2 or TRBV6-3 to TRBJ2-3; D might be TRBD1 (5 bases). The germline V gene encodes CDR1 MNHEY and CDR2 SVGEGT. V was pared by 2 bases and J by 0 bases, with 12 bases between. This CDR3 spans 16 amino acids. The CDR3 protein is CASSYKGRWSTDTQYF. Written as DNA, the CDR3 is TGTGCCAGCAGTTACAAGGGGCGCTGGAGCACAGATACGCAGTATTTT.

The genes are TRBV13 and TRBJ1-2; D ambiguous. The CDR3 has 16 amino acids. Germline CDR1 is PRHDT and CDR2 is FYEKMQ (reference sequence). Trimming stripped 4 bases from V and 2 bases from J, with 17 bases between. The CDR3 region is CASSSPPAASNYGYTF. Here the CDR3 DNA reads TGTGCCAGCAGCTCACCCCCGGCGGCGTCCAACTATGGCTACACCTTC.

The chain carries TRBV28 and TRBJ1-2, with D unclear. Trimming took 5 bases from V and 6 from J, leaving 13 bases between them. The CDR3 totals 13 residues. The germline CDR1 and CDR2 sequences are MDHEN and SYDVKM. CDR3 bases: TGTGCCAGCAGTCTCACGCTAGGTGATGGCTACACCTTC. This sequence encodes CASSLTLGDGYTF.

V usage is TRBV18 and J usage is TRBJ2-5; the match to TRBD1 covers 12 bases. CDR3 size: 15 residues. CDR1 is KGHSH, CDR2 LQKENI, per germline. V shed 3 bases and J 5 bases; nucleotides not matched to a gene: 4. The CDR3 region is CASSPRDRGPETQYF. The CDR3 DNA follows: TGTGCCAGCTCACCCCGGGACAGGGGGCCGGAGACCCAGTACTTC.

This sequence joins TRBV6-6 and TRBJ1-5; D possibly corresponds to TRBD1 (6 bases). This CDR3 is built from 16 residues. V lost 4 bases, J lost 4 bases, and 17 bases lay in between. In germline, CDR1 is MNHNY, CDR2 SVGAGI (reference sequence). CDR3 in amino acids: CASSSYLLGGNQPQHF. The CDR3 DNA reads TGTGCCAGCAGTTCTTACCTTCTAGGGGGAAATCAGCCCCAGCATTTT.

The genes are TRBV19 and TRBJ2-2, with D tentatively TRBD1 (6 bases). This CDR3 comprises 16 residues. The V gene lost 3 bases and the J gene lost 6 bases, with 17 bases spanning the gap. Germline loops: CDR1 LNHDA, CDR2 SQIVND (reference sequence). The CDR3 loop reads CASSIPVGAFAGELFF. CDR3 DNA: TGTGCCAGTAGTATCCCGGTGGGGGCGTTTGCCGGGGAGCTGTTTTTT.

The CDR3 protein is CASSDRASSYNSPLHF. The CDR3 nucleotides read TGTGCCAGCAGTGACAGGGCCAGCTCCTATAATTCACCCCTCCACTTT. The chain couples TRBV2 to TRBJ1-6, with D perhaps matching TRBD1 (5 bases). With 3 bases removed from V and 0 bases from J, the gap between germline ends came to 9 bases. This CDR3 contains 16 residues. Looked up from germline, CDR1 is SNHLY and CDR2 is FYNNEI.